A selection of T cell receptor beta chains follows, all from one sample in a study of blood T cell repertoires in COVID-19. Method: immunoSEQ multiplex PCR; TCRdb's copy keeps in-frame clones and lacks some. Of under 300,000 clones in the sample, roughly nine tenths were seen once. The specimen sequenced was peripheral blood. Receptor source: a man in his fifties or sixties with acute or convalescent COVID-19. Each CDR3 is given with its conserved first and last residue. Fields, in order: V gene, J gene, clone size, D gene, CDR3 DNA, CDR3 protein. The D gene is left open where the match is weak. A row's size may be missing; if present it is once, few, many or a size class.

v_gene: TRBV6-6; j_gene: TRBJ1-2; abundance: -; d_gene: -; CDR3nt: TGTGCCAGCGGCGAACAGGGTCCTAGGGGCTACACCTTC; CDR3aa: CASGEQGPRGYTF
v_gene: TRBV28; j_gene: TRBJ2-7; abundance: -; d_gene: TRBD2; CDR3nt: TGTGCCAGCACCTCCCCAAGCGGGACCTCCTACGAGCAGTACTTC; CDR3aa: CASTSPSGTSYEQYF
v_gene: TRBV2; j_gene: TRBJ2-3; abundance: -; d_gene: TRBD2; CDR3nt: TGTGCCGGAAAGCGGGATTCAGCAGATACGCAGTATTTT; CDR3aa: CAGKRDSADTQYF
v_gene: TRBV30; j_gene: TRBJ1-6; abundance: -; d_gene: -; CDR3nt: TGTGCCTGGAAAATCGGAGATTATAATTCACCCCTCCACTTT; CDR3aa: CAWKIGDYNSPLHF
v_gene: TRBV6-5; j_gene: TRBJ2-7; abundance: -; d_gene: TRBD2; CDR3nt: TGTGCCAGCAGTTACTCGACTAGCGGGAGGTACGAGCAGTACTTC; CDR3aa: CASSYSTSGRYEQYF
v_gene: TRBV9; j_gene: TRBJ1-1; abundance: -; d_gene: -; CDR3nt: TGTGCCAGCAGCGTGGGGGGAGACACTGAAGCTTTCTTT; CDR3aa: CASSVGGDTEAFF
v_gene: TRBV7-9; j_gene: TRBJ2-2; abundance: -; d_gene: TRBD1; CDR3nt: TGTGCCAGCAGCCAGAGACAGGGTGCGTCCGGGGAGCTGTTTTTT; CDR3aa: CASSQRQGASGELFF
v_gene: TRBV19; j_gene: TRBJ2-7; abundance: -; d_gene: -; CDR3nt: TGTGCCAGTAGTGCCGGGGACGAGCAGTACTTC; CDR3aa: CASSAGDEQYF
v_gene: TRBV5-6; j_gene: TRBJ2-7; abundance: -; d_gene: -; CDR3nt: TGTGCCAGCAGCGGAGCGGCATACTCCTACGAGCAGTACTTC; CDR3aa: CASSGAAYSYEQYF
v_gene: TRBV2; j_gene: TRBJ2-7; abundance: -; d_gene: -; CDR3nt: TGTGCCAGCACGTACGGGGGGCTTATAACCTACGAGCAGTACTTC; CDR3aa: CASTYGGLITYEQYF
v_gene: TRBV19; j_gene: TRBJ1-2; abundance: few; d_gene: -; CDR3nt: TGTGCCAGTAGTATAAGAGGGCAGGGGAATGGCTACACCTTC; CDR3aa: CASSIRGQGNGYTF
v_gene: TRBV5-1; j_gene: TRBJ2-1; abundance: -; d_gene: TRBD2; CDR3nt: TGCGCCAGCAGCTTGATTCTCGGGACTAGCGGGAGCAACTATGAGCAGTTCTTC; CDR3aa: CASSLILGTSGSNYEQFF
v_gene: TRBV5-1; j_gene: TRBJ1-2; abundance: -; d_gene: -; CDR3nt: TGCGCCAGCAGCCCAGGTATAGCTAACTATGGCTACACCTTC; CDR3aa: CASSPGIANYGYTF
v_gene: TRBV20-1; j_gene: TRBJ2-2; abundance: few; d_gene: TRBD1; CDR3nt: TGCAGTGCTAGTGGGGACAGAGGCTTCACCGGGGAGCTGTTTTTT; CDR3aa: CSASGDRGFTGELFF
v_gene: TRBV30; j_gene: TRBJ2-3; abundance: -; d_gene: -; CDR3nt: TGTGCCTGGAGCGAAGGGAGTACTCGCACGCAGTATTTT; CDR3aa: CAWSEGSTRTQYF
v_gene: TRBV7-9; j_gene: TRBJ1-4; abundance: -; d_gene: TRBD1; CDR3nt: TGTGCCAGCAGCCGCCCAGGGGGCCTGACTAATGAAAAACTGTTTTTT; CDR3aa: CASSRPGGLTNEKLFF
v_gene: TRBV7-9; j_gene: TRBJ1-2; abundance: -; d_gene: -; CDR3nt: TGTGCCAGCAGCCATAACAGGGATCGGGGTGGCTACACCTTC; CDR3aa: CASSHNRDRGGYTF
v_gene: TRBV7-2; j_gene: TRBJ2-1; abundance: once; d_gene: -; CDR3nt: TGTGCCAGCAGCTTAGCGGGCCAGTACAATGAGCAGTTCTTC; CDR3aa: CASSLAGQYNEQFF
v_gene: TRBV7-3; j_gene: TRBJ2-1; abundance: -; d_gene: TRBD2; CDR3nt: TGTGCCAGCAGCTTAGCGGCAACTAGCGGGTTGTACAATGAGCAGTTCTTC; CDR3aa: CASSLAATSGLYNEQFF
v_gene: TRBV24-1; j_gene: TRBJ1-1; abundance: -; d_gene: -; CDR3nt: TGTGCCACCAGTGATTCCTATTCTGAAGCTTTCTTT; CDR3aa: CATSDSYSEAFF
v_gene: TRBV27; j_gene: TRBJ2-3; abundance: -; d_gene: -; CDR3nt: TGTGCCAGCAGTTTCAACAGGAACACAGATACGCAGTATTTT; CDR3aa: CASSFNRNTDTQYF
v_gene: TRBV18; j_gene: TRBJ2-7; abundance: -; d_gene: TRBD2; CDR3nt: TGTGCCAGCTCACCAGGAGCGGGGACGGGGAGGACTAGGGAGCAGTACTTC; CDR3aa: CASSPGAGTGRTREQYF
v_gene: TRBV5-1; j_gene: TRBJ2-7; abundance: -; d_gene: -; CDR3nt: TGCGCCAGCAGCTTGGCCCCCTCGGGATGGCGGGACGAGCAGTACTTC; CDR3aa: CASSLAPSGWRDEQYF
v_gene: TRBV18; j_gene: TRBJ2-4; abundance: -; d_gene: -; CDR3nt: TGTGCCAGCTCGCGTTCTGGGGGCGCGAGGGACATTCAGTACTTC; CDR3aa: CASSRSGGARDIQYF
v_gene: TRBV5-4; j_gene: TRBJ2-7; abundance: once; d_gene: TRBD2; CDR3nt: TGTGCCAGCAGCTTGTGTAGCGGGGTAAGCTCCTACGAGCAGTACTTC; CDR3aa: CASSLCSGVSSYEQYF
v_gene: TRBV28; j_gene: TRBJ2-2; abundance: -; d_gene: TRBD1; CDR3nt: TGTGCCAGCAGTACCGGTTGGACAGGGGACCCCGGGGAGCTGTTTTTT; CDR3aa: CASSTGWTGDPGELFF
v_gene: TRBV9; j_gene: TRBJ1-2; abundance: once; d_gene: TRBD1; CDR3nt: TGTGCCAGCAGCGTAGCTGGGGACAGGGAGGTTTATGGCTACACCTTC; CDR3aa: CASSVAGDREVYGYTF
v_gene: TRBV27; j_gene: TRBJ2-7; abundance: -; d_gene: TRBD2; CDR3nt: TGTGCCAGCAGTCAGGCTAGCGGGAATTACGAGCAGTACTTC; CDR3aa: CASSQASGNYEQYF
v_gene: TRBV27; j_gene: TRBJ2-7; abundance: -; d_gene: TRBD2; CDR3nt: TGTGCCAGCAGTTCTGGGGGGGGACTATATCGCGAGCAGTACTTC; CDR3aa: CASSSGGGLYREQYF
v_gene: TRBV19; j_gene: TRBJ2-2; abundance: -; d_gene: TRBD2; CDR3nt: TGTGCCAGTACCCCTCGGGGGAGGGCGAACACCGGGGAGCTGTTTTTT; CDR3aa: CASTPRGRANTGELFF
v_gene: TRBV6-6; j_gene: TRBJ2-1; abundance: -; d_gene: TRBD2; CDR3nt: TGTGCCAGCACCTACAGCGGGAGAGGCAATGAGCAGTTCTTC; CDR3aa: CASTYSGRGNEQFF
v_gene: TRBV28; j_gene: TRBJ2-3; abundance: -; d_gene: TRBD1; CDR3nt: TGTGCCAGCAGTACAGGGGGCCTCCCAGATACGCAGTATTTT; CDR3aa: CASSTGGLPDTQYF
v_gene: TRBV6-6; j_gene: TRBJ1-3; abundance: -; d_gene: -; CDR3nt: TGTGCCAGCAGCCGTGGCGGTGGTGGAAACACCATATATTTT; CDR3aa: CASSRGGGGNTIYF
v_gene: TRBV11-2; j_gene: TRBJ1-5; abundance: once; d_gene: -; CDR3nt: TGTGCCAGCAGCACGTCGGGGGGTCAGCCCCAGCATTTT; CDR3aa: CASSTSGGQPQHF
v_gene: TRBV14; j_gene: TRBJ1-2; abundance: -; d_gene: -; CDR3nt: TGTGCCAGCAGCCCTCTCTCGGCAGGGCTCTATGGCTACACCTTC; CDR3aa: CASSPLSAGLYGYTF
v_gene: TRBV10-1; j_gene: TRBJ2-7; abundance: -; d_gene: -; CDR3nt: TGCGCCAGCAGTGTTACTAGCTGGAACGAGCAGTACTTC; CDR3aa: CASSVTSWNEQYF
v_gene: TRBV7-2; j_gene: TRBJ2-7; abundance: once; d_gene: -; CDR3nt: TGTGCCAGCAGCTTCGCAGCCGGGACATTCTACGAGCAGTACTTC; CDR3aa: CASSFAAGTFYEQYF
v_gene: TRBV6-6; j_gene: TRBJ1-6; abundance: -; d_gene: -; CDR3nt: TGTGCCAGCAGCTCCAGGGGTTACAATTCACCCCTCCACTTT; CDR3aa: CASSSRGYNSPLHF
v_gene: TRBV5-4; j_gene: TRBJ1-2; abundance: once; d_gene: -; CDR3nt: TGTGCCAGCAGCTTAGGCGGGATTAACTATGGCTACACCTTC; CDR3aa: CASSLGGINYGYTF
v_gene: TRBV4-2; j_gene: TRBJ1-3; abundance: -; d_gene: -; CDR3nt: TGTGCCAGCAGCCAAGATTTAGGCCAGGGGTTCTCTGGAAACACCATATATTTT; CDR3aa: CASSQDLGQGFSGNTIYF
v_gene: TRBV3-1/TRBV3-2; j_gene: TRBJ1-1; abundance: -; d_gene: -; CDR3nt: TGTGCCAGCAGCCAAGTAGGGGCCGTAGCTTTCTTT; CDR3aa: CASSQVGAVAFF